This T cell receptor (beta chain) was sequenced for a study of Ad26.COV2.S vaccination and SARS-CoV-2 variants. Study information: Donor allocation was to the COV1001 Ad26.COV2.S trial arm. Each vaccinee took Ad26.COV2.S intramuscularly, once or twice 56 days apart.

Treatment of the sample: about 20 received Ad26.COV2.S at low or high dose, single or two shots; 5 received placebo; per-sample allocation not given. Repertoires come from day 63 after the first vaccine or placebo injection. Germline CDR1 reads SGHVS; CDR2 reads FNYEAQ. The CDR3 contains 16 residues. V lost 1 base to trimming and J lost 10 bases; unmatched junction nucleotides: 7. Libraries were prepared by immunoSEQ multiplex PCR; TCRdb keeps only in-frame clonotypes and omits some of them. The sample contains about 470,000 clones, 90% of which appear only once. The sequencing here drew on peripheral blood, taken in a trial of Ad26.COV2.S vaccine versus placebo. The chain combines TRBV7-6 with TRBJ2-1; 13 bases are a match to TRBD2. This receptor was identified in a person aged 18-65 years who received the Ad26.COV2.S COVID-19 vaccine or a placebo. The CDR3 is CASSLGPGTSGDEQFF. The CDR3 nucleotides read TGTGCCAGCAGCTTAGGCCCCGGGACTAGCGGGGACGAGCAGTTCTTC.